Shown below are 16 T cell receptor beta chains from a single sample sequenced in a study of OX40 agonist ivuxolimab in advanced cancers. The repertoire was sequenced with immunoSEQ multiplex PCR; TCRdb's copy has only in-frame clones and lacks some. In the table there are about 83,000 clones, 65% to 85% of which are singletons. Material: CD4+ or CD8+ T cells sorted from blood, obtained in a trial of the OX40 agonist ivuxolimab. The source of these receptors is an adult with an advanced solid tumor such as melanoma, head and neck, liver or kidney cancer.

The rearrangement joins TRBV5-6 to TRBJ2-7; the D call may be TRBD1 or TRBD2 (6 bases each). This CDR3 comprises 16 residues. Looked up from germline, CDR1 is SGHDT and CDR2 is YYEEEE. V shed 0 bases and J shed 4 bases, with 17 bases lying between them. In nucleotides, the CDR3 is TGTGCCAGCAGCTTGGCCGGGGGCCAAGTGGGTTACGAGCAGTACTTC. Translation gives CASSLAGGQVGYEQYF.

This chain connects TRBV5-4 to TRBJ1-2, with D tentatively TRBD1 (5 bases). This CDR3 spans 14 amino acids. V lost 4 bases and J 2 bases, leaving 12 bases between the germline ends. The germline V gene has CDR1 SGHNT and CDR2 YYREEE (reference sequence). The CDR3 nucleotides read TGTGCCAGCAGCACTTGGGGGAGAAACTATGGCTACACCTTC. It translates to CASSTWGRNYGYTF. The full variable domain, in which reference TRBV5-4 and TRBJ1-2 provide the parts outside the CDR3, is ETGVTQSPTHLIKTRGQQVTLRCSSQSGHNTVSWYQQALGQGPQFIFQYYREEENGRGNFPPRFSGLQFPNYSSELNVNALELDDSALYLCASSTWGRNYGYTFGSGTRLTVV.

V gene TRBV27 combines with J gene TRBJ2-1, with TRBD2 matching 8 bases. Germline V gene lookup returns CDR1 MNHEY and CDR2 SMNVEV (reference sequence). J was trimmed by 4 bases and V by 4 bases; bases with no gene match: 3. The CDR3 length is 14 residues. Here the CDR3 DNA reads TGTGCCAGCAGTTCCGGGAGGGCGTACAATGAGCAGTTCTTC. It encodes CASSSGRAYNEQFF.

The chain couples TRBV6-6 to TRBJ2-7; possibly TRBD1 for D (5 bases). This CDR3 is 13 amino acids long. The germline CDR1 and CDR2 sequences are MNHNY and SVGAGI (reference sequence). With 5 bases removed from V and 3 bases from J, the gap between germline ends came to 11 bases. CDR3 sequence: CASSKLQDYEQYF. CDR3 nucleotide sequence: TGTGCCAGCAGTAAGCTACAGGACTACGAGCAGTACTTC.

The chain links TRBV30 to TRBJ1-1, with 7 bases identical to TRBD1. Trimming removed 8 bases from V and 1 base from J; junction bases left unmatched: 4. The germline V gene has CDR1 GTSNPN and CDR2 SVGIG (reference sequence). The CDR3 totals 12 residues. The DNA for the CDR3 is TGTGCCCTTCACAGGGGGAACACTGAAGCTTTCTTT. Translating gives CALHRGNTEAFF.

This chain links TRBV14 with TRBJ2-7; 15 bases match TRBD2. Germline values: CDR1 SGHDN, CDR2 FVKESK. CDR3 length: 16 amino acids. J was trimmed by 5 bases and V by 2 bases; bases with no gene match: 4. Here the CDR3 reads CASSQKGTSGRHEQYF. In nucleotides, the CDR3 is TGTGCCAGCAGCCAAAAGGGGACTAGCGGGAGGCACGAGCAGTACTTC.

This rearrangement joins TRBV30 to TRBJ1-1; D is unclear. This CDR3 comprises 12 residues. Germline V gives CDR1 GTSNPN, CDR2 SVGIG (reference sequence). Trimming pared 2 bases from V and 4 bases from J, leaving 8 bases between. The CDR3 bases are TGTGCCTGGAGTAACCTCGGCACTGAAGCTTTCTTT. It specifies CAWSNLGTEAFF.

The chain carries TRBV27 and TRBJ2-3; D uncertain. This CDR3 has 13 amino acids. The germline V gene encodes CDR1 MNHEY and CDR2 SMNVEV (reference sequence). V was trimmed by 4 bases and J by 6 bases, leaving 11 bases between them. DNA of the CDR3: TGTGCCAGCAGTTCCCAGTCTCTGGATACGCAGTATTTT. Encoded protein: CASSSQSLDTQYF.

The V and J genes are TRBV25-1 and TRBJ1-5; D gene ambiguous. The CDR3 has 12 residues. V was trimmed by 3 bases and J by 7 bases, leaving 7 bases between them. CDR1 is MGHDK and CDR2 is SYGVNS in the germline V gene. The CDR3 spells CASSDREQPQHF. CDR3 nucleotides: TGTGCCAGCAGTGATAGAGAGCAGCCCCAGCATTTT.

The DNA for the CDR3 is TGTGCCAGCACTGAGGGGATGAGCTCCTACAATGAGCAGTTCTTC. It encodes CASTEGMSSYNEQFF. The V gene is TRBV6-1, the J gene TRBJ2-1, with D tentatively TRBD1 or TRBD2 (5 bases each). In germline, CDR1 is MNHNS, CDR2 SASEGT. Trimming took off 7 bases at V and 0 bases at J, with 13 bases between the two ends. This CDR3 has 15 residues.

Here the CDR3 DNA reads TGTGCCAGCAGTTATCGCTACGAGCAGTACTTC. This encodes CASSYRYEQYF. The chain uses TRBV6-6 and TRBJ2-7; D is unclear. Trimming took off 3 bases at V and 3 bases at J, with 3 bases between the two ends. The CDR3 contains 11 residues. Germline V gene lookup returns CDR1 MNHNY and CDR2 SVGAGI (reference sequence).

V gene TRBV2 combines with J gene TRBJ2-7; 9 bases are shared with TRBD1. Germline V gene sequence: CDR1 SNHLY, CDR2 FYNNEI. The CDR3 contains 17 residues. Germline trimming cut 3 bases from V and 0 bases from J; bases unmatched to any gene: 9. The CDR3 nucleotides read TGTGCCAGCAGTGATTGGTCGGGGACAGGGAGCTCCTACGAGCAGTACTTC. As protein: CASSDWSGTGSSYEQYF.

This chain uses TRBV6-1 with TRBJ2-2; TRBD2 matches at 7 bases. The CDR3 is 15 residues long. The germline CDR1 and CDR2 sequences are MNHNS and SASEGT. V was clipped by 7 bases and J by 0 bases; unmatched bases: 5. The CDR3, as DNA: TGTGCCAGCATCCTAAGCGGGACGAACACCGGGGAGCTGTTTTTT. The encoded protein is CASILSGTNTGELFF.

The rearrangement uses TRBV6-5 and TRBJ2-7; 7 nucleotides match TRBD1. V lost 6 bases to trimming and J lost 2 bases; unmatched junction nucleotides: 7. Germline V lookup: CDR1 MNHEY, CDR2 SVGAGI. The CDR3 spans 14 residues. CDR3: CASSPGQRTYEQYF. The DNA for the CDR3 is TGTGCCAGCAGCCCGGGACAGAGAACCTACGAGCAGTACTTC.

This chain joins TRBV6-1 and TRBJ1-4; 8 bases line up with TRBD1. The germline V gene encodes CDR1 MNHNS and CDR2 SASEGT. This CDR3 has 14 amino acids. V trimming: 1 base; J trimming: 7 bases; junction bases outside the gene matches: 2. The CDR3 region has the DNA TGTGCCAGCAGTGAAGGGACAGGGTTTGAAAAACTGTTTTTT. It yields the protein CASSEGTGFEKLFF.

J is TRBJ1-3 and V is TRBV6-6, with 11 nucleotides matching TRBD1. The J segment lost 2 bases and the V segment lost 2 bases, leaving 2 bases of the junction unmatched. This CDR3 is 16 amino acids long. CDR1 and CDR2 from the germline V gene are MNHNY and SVGAGI (reference sequence). The CDR3: CASSYRDRGAGNTIYF. Written as DNA, the CDR3 is TGTGCCAGCAGTTACCGGGACAGGGGGGCTGGAAACACCATATATTTT.